Each of the 27 T cell receptor beta chains below was sequenced from the same sample in a study of cytomegalovirus exposure and HLA in healthy donors. A multiplex PCR was run with 60 Vbeta primers and 13 Jbeta primers. Clones were sequenced by immunoSEQ multiplex PCR, and TCRdb holds only the in-frame ones, with some missing. The table lists about 77,000 clones, around 84% of them singletons, with approximately 4.6% in the top ten. Input material: PBMCs. Receptors originate from a middle-aged man in good health and CMV-seronegative.

The chain uses TRBV7-8 and TRBJ2-3; 10 bases are shared with TRBD2. Per germline, CDR1 SGHVS and CDR2 FQNEAQ. The CDR3 totals 14 residues. The junction had 7 bases not matched to a gene; V was cut back by 0 bases and J by 13 bases. This CDR3 is CASSLATLAGFKYF. CDR3 in DNA: TGTGCCAGCAGCTTAGCAACACTAGCGGGATTTAAGTATTTT. The full variable domain, in which reference TRBV7-8 and TRBJ2-3 provide the parts outside the CDR3, is GAGVSQSPRYKVAKRGQDVALRCDPISGHVSLFWYQQALGQGPEFLTYFQNEAQLDKSGLPSDRFFAERPEGSVSTLKIQRTQQEDSAVYLCASSLATLAGFKYFGPGTRLTVL.

The gene calls are TRBV5-1 and TRBJ2-7; D remains unclear. V was pared by 0 bases and J by 4 bases, with 11 bases between. Germline V gene lookup returns CDR1 SGHRS and CDR2 YFSETQ. This CDR3 comprises 14 residues. CDR3 bases: TGCGCCAGCAGCTTGGTCCCAGAAAGTTACGAGCAGTACTTC. Protein: CASSLVPESYEQYF.

This chain uses TRBV5-4 with TRBJ2-1; tentative D call: TRBD2 (5 bases). Germline-derived CDR1 and CDR2 are SGHNT and YYREEE (reference sequence). Trimming removed 0 bases from V and 8 bases from J, with 15 bases in between. The CDR3 is 15 amino acids. The CDR3 DNA follows: TGTGCCAGCAGCTTGGAACTAGACCTACGGGATGAGCAGTTCTTC. Translation gives CASSLELDLRDEQFF.

The V call is TRBV6-1, the J call TRBJ1-3; TRBD1 might be the D (5 bases). This CDR3 is 17 amino acids long. The V gene lost 3 bases and the J gene lost 2 bases, with 17 bases spanning the gap. The germline V gene encodes CDR1 MNHNS and CDR2 SASEGT. In DNA, the CDR3 is TGTGCCAGCAGTGAGGGGCCTGTTAAGTTCACTGGAAACACCATATATTTT. As protein: CASSEGPVKFTGNTIYF.

This CDR3 is CASSSGLAAYEQYF. The CDR3 nucleotides read TGCGCCAGCAGCTCCGGACTAGCGGCTTACGAGCAGTACTTC. The chain couples TRBV5-1 to TRBJ2-7; the match to TRBD2 covers 10 bases. In germline, CDR1 is SGHRS, CDR2 YFSETQ. This CDR3 is 14 amino acids long. With 3 bases clipped from V and 4 bases from J, the junction kept 4 bases outside the gene matches.

V and J are TRBV2 and TRBJ2-1; D possibly corresponds to TRBD2 (5 bases). Deletions cut 5 bases from V and 5 bases from J, with 10 bases between. Germline V CDR1 and CDR2: SNHLY, FYNNEI. This CDR3 contains 13 residues. CDR3: CASSPDWNNEQFF. The CDR3 bases are TGTGCCAGCAGTCCGGACTGGAACAATGAGCAGTTCTTC. The whole variable domain, remainder taken from reference TRBV2 and TRBJ2-1, is EPEVTQTPSHQVTQMGQEVILRCVPISNHLYFYWYRQILGQKVEFLVSFYNNEISEKSEIFDDQFSVERPDGSNFTLKIRSTKLEDSAMYFCASSPDWNNEQFFGPGTRLTVL.

This clone was recorded once. The rearrangement links TRBV30 to TRBJ2-5; 9 positions agree with TRBD2. The CDR3 length is 13 residues. In germline, CDR1 is GTSNPN, CDR2 SVGIG (reference sequence). V shed 2 bases and J 4 bases; nucleotides not matched to a gene: 2. The CDR3 bases are TGTGCCTGGAGTCCGGGACTAGCAGAGACCCAGTACTTC. It yields the protein CAWSPGLAETQYF. Complete variable domain (other parts from reference TRBV30 and TRBJ2-5): SQTIHQWPATLVQPVGSPLSLECTVEGTSNPNLYWYRQAAGRGLQLLFYSVGIGQISSEVPQNLSASRPQDRQFILSSKKLLLSDSGFYLCAWSPGLAETQYFGPGTRLLVL.

In this sample, this clone turned up once. The chain employs TRBV5-8 and TRBJ1-5, with D hard to call. This CDR3 region has 15 residues. V lost 4 bases to trimming and J lost 7 bases, with 18 bases between them. Germline loops: CDR1 SGHTS, CDR2 YDEGEE. CDR3 amino acids: CASSPLTSLNQPQHF. CDR3 nucleotides: TGTGCCAGCAGCCCCCTAACGAGTTTAAACCAGCCCCAGCATTTT.

The gene calls are TRBV7-3 and TRBJ2-3, with D possibly being TRBD2 (6 bases). Germline V lookup: CDR1 SGHTA, CDR2 FQGTGA. CDR3 size: 14 residues. The V gene lost 2 bases and the J gene lost 4 bases, with 10 bases spanning the gap. The CDR3 coding sequence is TGTGCCAGCAGCTTATTTGGGGGGTCAGATACGCAGTATTTT. This codes for CASSLFGGSDTQYF.

The chain recombines TRBV4-1 with TRBJ2-6, with D possibly TRBD2 on 6 matching bases. The CDR3 length is 16 residues. Germline V gives CDR1 MGHRA, CDR2 YSYEKL. V gave up 8 bases and J gave up 0 bases, with 14 bases separating them. The CDR3: CASLPGARSGANVLTF. The CDR3 region has the DNA TGCGCCAGCTTACCGGGAGCCCGCTCTGGGGCCAACGTCCTGACTTTC.

This sequence joins TRBV7-2 and TRBJ2-7, with 9 bases that match TRBD1. J lost 3 bases, V lost 1 base, and 4 bases had no gene match. Germline V CDR1 and CDR2: SGHTA, FQGNSA. This CDR3 spans 15 amino acids. The CDR3: CASSLGGTGIYEQYF. The CDR3 bases are TGTGCCAGCAGCTTAGGAGGGACAGGGATCTACGAGCAGTACTTC. Complete variable domain (other parts from reference TRBV7-2 and TRBJ2-7): GAGVSQSPSNKVTEKGKDVELRCDPISGHTALYWYRQSLGQGLEFLIYFQGNSAPDKSGLPSDRFSAERTGGSVSTLTIQRTQQEDSAVYLCASSLGGTGIYEQYFGPGTRLTVT.

V and J are TRBV15 and TRBJ2-2; D possibly corresponds to TRBD1 (5 bases). V was clipped by 0 bases and J by 1 base, with 9 bases between them. The CDR3 is 16 amino acids. CDR1 and CDR2 from the germline V gene are LNHNV and YYDKDF (reference sequence). CDR3: CATSRDRTGNTGELFF. CDR3 DNA sequence: TGTGCCACCAGCAGAGATAGAACAGGGAACACCGGGGAGCTGTTTTTT.

In this sample, this clone turned up a few times. This chain joins TRBV5-1 and TRBJ1-6; TRBD1 agrees at 7 bases. The germline gives CDR1 SGHRS, CDR2 YFSETQ. The CDR3 consists of 15 residues. J was trimmed by 7 bases and V by 3 bases; bases with no gene match: 7. CDR3 residues: CASSSMTGTNSPLHF. The CDR3 DNA sequence: TGCGCCAGCAGCTCGATGACAGGGACAAATTCACCCCTCCACTTT. Filled out from reference TRBV5-1 and TRBJ1-6, the complete variable domain reads KAGVTQTPRYLIKTRGQQVTLSCSPISGHRSVSWYQQTPGQGLQFLFEYFSETQRNKGNFPGRFSGRQFSNSRSEMNVSTLELGDSALYLCASSSMTGTNSPLHFGNGTRLTVT.

The gene calls are TRBV10-3 and TRBJ2-5; perhaps TRBD1 as D (6 bases). The DNA end is more similar to TRBJ2-7, so the J call may be wrong. Per the germline V gene, CDR1 is ENHRY and CDR2 is SYGVKD. CDR3 size: 13 residues. The CDR3 coding sequence is TGTGCCATCAGTGACGACAGGATATACGAGCAGTACTTC. Amino acids: CAISDDRIYEQYF.

This sequence joins TRBV28 and TRBJ1-2, with 7 nucleotides matching TRBD1. Germline CDR1 MDHEN, CDR2 SYDVKM. Trimming at V came to 10 bases and at J to 4 bases, leaving 9 bases not matched to a gene. The CDR3 extends over 13 amino acids. CDR3 sequence reads: CATRRTGGYGYTF. CDR3 DNA: TGTGCCACCAGAAGGACAGGTGGCTATGGCTACACCTTC.

V is TRBV5-6 and J is TRBJ2-7; 10 nucleotides match TRBD1. CDR1 is SGHDT, CDR2 YYEEEE, per germline. This CDR3 comprises 15 residues. J was trimmed by 0 bases and V by 4 bases; bases with no gene match: 4. For the CDR3, the DNA is TGTGCCAGCAGCAAAGACAGGGGGCTCTCCTACGAGCAGTACTTC. Amino acids: CASSKDRGLSYEQYF.

The V call is TRBV9, the J call TRBJ2-2; TRBD2 matches at 8 bases. CDR3 length: 16 amino acids. With 1 base clipped from V and 2 bases from J, the junction kept 4 bases outside the gene matches. Germline assignment: CDR1 SGDLS and CDR2 YYNGEE. CDR3 protein: CASSVSSGPNTGELFF. Written as DNA, the CDR3 is TGTGCCAGCAGCGTATCTAGCGGGCCTAACACCGGGGAGCTGTTTTTT.

The rearrangement uses TRBV2 and TRBJ1-5, with 10 bases fitting TRBD1. The CDR3 runs 16 residues. The V and J ends lost 6 bases and 7 bases, in that order; junction bases with no gene match: 12. The germline V gene has CDR1 SNHLY and CDR2 FYNNEI. The CDR3 coding sequence is TGTGCCAGCAGACTCACGGGACAGGGGTTCGAGCAGCCCCAGCATTTT. As protein: CASRLTGQGFEQPQHF.

The CDR3 DNA reads as TGTGCCAGCACCAGCGGGAGCGGTGGCACAGATACGCAGTATTTT. It translates to CASTSGSGGTDTQYF. The V call is TRBV6-1, the J call TRBJ2-3; 8 nucleotides agree with TRBD2. The V and J ends lost 7 bases and 1 base, in that order; junction bases with no gene match: 7. The CDR3 totals 15 residues. In germline, CDR1 is MNHNS, CDR2 SASEGT.

The chain joins TRBV27 to TRBJ2-7; D is perhaps TRBD1 (7 bases). This CDR3 has 15 amino acids. Trimming cost V 3 bases and J 2 bases, with 14 bases left between them. Germline values: CDR1 MNHEY, CDR2 SMNVEV (reference sequence). CDR3: CASSLGQGGTYEQYF. CDR3 nucleotides: TGTGCCAGCAGTTTGGGGCAGGGGGGCACCTACGAGCAGTACTTC.

This chain uses TRBV6-5 with TRBJ2-1; possible D gene TRBD2, 5 bases. The germline V and J ends were trimmed by 10 bases and 2 bases, with 15 bases remaining between them. Germline assignment: CDR1 MNHEY and CDR2 SVGAGI. This CDR3 spans 14 amino acids. CDR3 bases: TGTGCCACCCAAGAGGGAGTGGCCTACAATGAGCAGTTCTTC. Protein product: CATQEGVAYNEQFF.

DNA of the CDR3: TGTGCCAGCAGCTTAGCAGGGGGCGATCAGCCCCAGCATTTT. Protein product: CASSLAGGDQPQHF. The chain couples TRBV7-9 to TRBJ1-5; TRBD1 matches 7 bases. The CDR3 spans 14 residues. The V segment lost 0 bases and the J segment 5 bases; nucleotides outside the gene matches: 1. Looked up from germline, CDR1 is SEHNR and CDR2 is FQNEAQ (reference sequence). Supplemented by reference TRBV7-9 and TRBJ1-5, the full variable domain reads DTGVSQNPRHKITKRGQNVTFRCDPISEHNRLYWYRQTLGQGPEFLTYFQNEAQLEKSRLLSDRFSAERPKGSFSTLEIQRTEQGDSAMYLCASSLAGGDQPQHFGDGTRLSIL.

The J gene is TRBJ2-3, the V gene TRBV5-1; TRBD2 matches 7 bases. After removal of 0 bases from V and 5 bases from J, the junction contained 6 bases not matched to a gene. The germline gives CDR1 SGHRS, CDR2 YFSETQ. The CDR3 consists of 15 residues. The CDR3 DNA reads as TGCGCCAGCAGCTTGGATGGCGGGGGAGTAGATACGCAGTATTTT. This gives the protein CASSLDGGGVDTQYF. The full variable domain, in which reference TRBV5-1 and TRBJ2-3 provide the parts outside the CDR3, is KAGVTQTPRYLIKTRGQQVTLSCSPISGHRSVSWYQQTPGQGLQFLFEYFSETQRNKGNFPGRFSGRQFSNSRSEMNVSTLELGDSALYLCASSLDGGGVDTQYFGPGTRLTVL.

The chain joins TRBV5-4 to TRBJ2-7; 10 bases agree with TRBD2. V shed 0 bases and J 5 bases; nucleotides not matched to a gene: 5. This CDR3 region has 15 residues. CDR1 and CDR2 from the germline V gene are SGHNT and YYREEE (reference sequence). The CDR3 here is CASSLVSGRIDEQYF. The CDR3 coding sequence is TGTGCCAGCAGCTTGGTTAGCGGGAGGATCGACGAGCAGTACTTC.

CDR3 coding DNA: TGTGCCAGCAGCGTAGTTGGCCAGGGGTGGCAGTTCTTC. As protein: CASSVVGQGWQFF. The chain links TRBV9 to TRBJ2-1; TRBD1 might be the D (6 bases). The CDR3 runs to 13 residues. The germline V gene has CDR1 SGDLS and CDR2 YYNGEE. V lost 0 bases, J lost 12 bases, and 13 bases lay in between.

The rearrangement links TRBV19 to TRBJ1-2; TRBD1 matches 9 bases. CDR3 length: 14 amino acids. Trimming removed 2 bases from V and 4 bases from J; junction bases left unmatched: 2. The germline V gene encodes CDR1 LNHDA and CDR2 SQIVND (reference sequence). As DNA, the CDR3 is TGTGCCAGTAGTATACAGACAGGGGGCTATGGCTACACCTTC. This translates into CASSIQTGGYGYTF.

In its sample, this clone was seen a few times. The chain couples TRBV2 to TRBJ2-7; a weak D match, TRBD1 (6 bases). Germline V gives CDR1 SNHLY, CDR2 FYNNEI. V shed 5 bases and J shed 2 bases, with 10 bases lying between them. The CDR3 contains 13 residues. The CDR3 is CASSHRAPYEQYF. The CDR3 nucleotides are TGTGCCAGCAGTCACAGGGCGCCCTACGAGCAGTACTTC.